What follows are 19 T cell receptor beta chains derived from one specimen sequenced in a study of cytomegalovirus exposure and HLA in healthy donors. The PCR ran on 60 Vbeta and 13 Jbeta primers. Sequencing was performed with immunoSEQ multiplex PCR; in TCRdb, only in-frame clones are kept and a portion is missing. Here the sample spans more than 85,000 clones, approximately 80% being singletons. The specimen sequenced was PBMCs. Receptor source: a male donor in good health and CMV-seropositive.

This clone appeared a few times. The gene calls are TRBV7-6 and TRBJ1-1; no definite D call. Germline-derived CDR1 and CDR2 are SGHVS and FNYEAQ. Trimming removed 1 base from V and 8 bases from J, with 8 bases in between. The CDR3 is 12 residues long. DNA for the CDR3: TGTGCCAGCAGCTTAGGTTGGCAGGAAGCTTTCTTT. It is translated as CASSLGWQEAFF.

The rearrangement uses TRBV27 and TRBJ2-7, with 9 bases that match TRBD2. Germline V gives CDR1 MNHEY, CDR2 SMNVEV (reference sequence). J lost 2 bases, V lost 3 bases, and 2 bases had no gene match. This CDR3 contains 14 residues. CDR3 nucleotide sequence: TGTGCCAGCAGTTTCGGACTAGCGACCTACGAGCAGTACTTC. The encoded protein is CASSFGLATYEQYF.

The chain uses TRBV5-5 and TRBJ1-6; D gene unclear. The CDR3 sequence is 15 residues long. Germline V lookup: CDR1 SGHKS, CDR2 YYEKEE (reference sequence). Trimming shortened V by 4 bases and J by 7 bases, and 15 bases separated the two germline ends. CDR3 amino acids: CASSPVGPGNSPLHF. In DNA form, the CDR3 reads TGTGCCAGCAGCCCGGTGGGCCCTGGCAATTCACCCCTCCACTTT.

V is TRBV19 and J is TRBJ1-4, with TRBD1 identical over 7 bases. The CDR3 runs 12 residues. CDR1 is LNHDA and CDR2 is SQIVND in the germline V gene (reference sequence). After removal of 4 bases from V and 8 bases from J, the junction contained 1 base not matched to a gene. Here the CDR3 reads CASSTGGEKLFF. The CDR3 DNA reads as TGTGCCAGTAGTACAGGGGGGGAAAAACTGTTTTTT.

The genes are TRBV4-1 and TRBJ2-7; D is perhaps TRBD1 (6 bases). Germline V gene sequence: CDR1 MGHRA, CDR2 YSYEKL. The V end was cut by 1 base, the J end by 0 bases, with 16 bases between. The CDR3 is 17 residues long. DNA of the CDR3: TGCGCCAGCAGCCAAGCGTTAAAGGGGGAGAGCTCCTACGAGCAGTACTTC. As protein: CASSQALKGESSYEQYF.

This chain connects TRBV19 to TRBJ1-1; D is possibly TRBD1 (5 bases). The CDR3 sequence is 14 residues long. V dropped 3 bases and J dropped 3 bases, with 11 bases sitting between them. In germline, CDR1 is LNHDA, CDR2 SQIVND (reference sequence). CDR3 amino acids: CASSMGRGYTEAFF. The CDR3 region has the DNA TGTGCCAGTAGTATGGGTAGGGGATACACTGAAGCTTTCTTT.

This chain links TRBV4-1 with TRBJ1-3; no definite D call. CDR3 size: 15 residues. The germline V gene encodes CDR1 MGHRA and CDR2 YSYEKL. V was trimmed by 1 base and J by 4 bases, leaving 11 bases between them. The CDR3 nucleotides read TGCGCCAGCAGCCAAGGGTCCGGGTTCGGAAACACCATATATTTT. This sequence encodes CASSQGSGFGNTIYF.

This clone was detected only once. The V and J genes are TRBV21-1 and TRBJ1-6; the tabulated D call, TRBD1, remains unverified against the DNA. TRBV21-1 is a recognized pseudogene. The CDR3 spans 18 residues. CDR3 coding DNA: TGTGCCAGCAGCAAAGCGAGCTCGACAGGGTCGAGGAATTCACCCCTCCACTTT. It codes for CASSKASSTGSRNSPLHF.

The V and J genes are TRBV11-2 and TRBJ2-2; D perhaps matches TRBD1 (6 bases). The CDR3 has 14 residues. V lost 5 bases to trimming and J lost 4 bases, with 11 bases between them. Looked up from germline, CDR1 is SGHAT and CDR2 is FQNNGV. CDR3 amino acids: CASSTRQVTGELFF. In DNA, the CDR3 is TGTGCCAGCAGCACGCGACAGGTCACCGGGGAGCTGTTTTTT.

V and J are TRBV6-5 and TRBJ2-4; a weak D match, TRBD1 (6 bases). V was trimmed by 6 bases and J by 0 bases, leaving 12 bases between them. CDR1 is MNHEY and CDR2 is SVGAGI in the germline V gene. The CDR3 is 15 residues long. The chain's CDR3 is CASSDRKLAKNIQYF. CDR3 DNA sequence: TGTGCCAGCAGCGACAGGAAACTAGCCAAAAACATTCAGTACTTC.

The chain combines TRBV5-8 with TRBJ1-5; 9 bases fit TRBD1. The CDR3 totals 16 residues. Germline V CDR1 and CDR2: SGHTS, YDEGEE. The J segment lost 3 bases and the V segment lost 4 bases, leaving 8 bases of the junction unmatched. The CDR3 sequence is CASSQTGGFYNQPQHF. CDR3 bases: TGTGCCAGCAGCCAGACAGGGGGTTTTTACAATCAGCCCCAGCATTTT.

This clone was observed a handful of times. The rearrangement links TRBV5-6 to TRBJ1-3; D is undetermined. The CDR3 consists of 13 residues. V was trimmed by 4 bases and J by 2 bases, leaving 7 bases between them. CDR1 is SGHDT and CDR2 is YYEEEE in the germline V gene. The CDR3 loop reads CASSLGTGNTIYF. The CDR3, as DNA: TGTGCCAGCAGCCTCGGGACTGGAAACACCATATATTTT.

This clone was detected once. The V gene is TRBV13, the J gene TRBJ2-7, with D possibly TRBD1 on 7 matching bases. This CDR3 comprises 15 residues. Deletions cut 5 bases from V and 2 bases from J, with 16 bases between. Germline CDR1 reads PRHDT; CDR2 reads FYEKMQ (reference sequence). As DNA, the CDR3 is TGTGCCAGCAGCCCTGGAGGGACAGAGACCTACGAGCAGTACTTC. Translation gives CASSPGGTETYEQYF.

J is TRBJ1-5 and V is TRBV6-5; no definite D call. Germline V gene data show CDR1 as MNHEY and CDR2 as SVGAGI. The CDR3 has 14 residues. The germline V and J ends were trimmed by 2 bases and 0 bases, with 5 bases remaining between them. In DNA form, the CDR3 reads TGTGCCAGCAGTTACCTCGGTAGCAATCAGCCCCAGCATTTT. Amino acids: CASSYLGSNQPQHF.

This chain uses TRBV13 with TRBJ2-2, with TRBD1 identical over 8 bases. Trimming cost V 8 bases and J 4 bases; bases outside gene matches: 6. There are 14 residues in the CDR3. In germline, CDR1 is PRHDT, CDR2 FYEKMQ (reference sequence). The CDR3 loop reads CASRQGASTGELFF. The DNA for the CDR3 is TGTGCCAGCCGGCAGGGGGCGAGCACCGGGGAGCTGTTTTTT.

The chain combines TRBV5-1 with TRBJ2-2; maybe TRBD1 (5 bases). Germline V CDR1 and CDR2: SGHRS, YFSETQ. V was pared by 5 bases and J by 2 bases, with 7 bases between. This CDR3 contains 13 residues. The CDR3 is CASRDTNTGELFF. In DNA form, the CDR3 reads TGCGCCAGCAGGGACACCAACACCGGGGAGCTGTTTTTT.

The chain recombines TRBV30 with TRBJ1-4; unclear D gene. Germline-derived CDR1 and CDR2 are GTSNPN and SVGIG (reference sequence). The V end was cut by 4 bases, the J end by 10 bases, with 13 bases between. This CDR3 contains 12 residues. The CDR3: CAWMQAIGKLFF. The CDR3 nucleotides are TGTGCCTGGATGCAGGCCATTGGAAAACTGTTTTTT.

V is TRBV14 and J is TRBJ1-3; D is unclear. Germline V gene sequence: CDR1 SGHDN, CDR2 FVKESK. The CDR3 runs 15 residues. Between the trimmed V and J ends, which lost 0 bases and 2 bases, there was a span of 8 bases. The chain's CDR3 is CASSQDHNTGNTIYF. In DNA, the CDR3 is TGTGCCAGCAGCCAAGATCACAATACTGGAAACACCATATATTTT.

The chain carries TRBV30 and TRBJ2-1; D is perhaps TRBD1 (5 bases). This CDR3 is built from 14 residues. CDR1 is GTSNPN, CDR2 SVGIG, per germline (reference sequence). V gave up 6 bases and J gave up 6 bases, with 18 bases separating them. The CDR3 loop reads CACARVRVVNEQFF. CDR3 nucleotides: TGTGCCTGCGCGCGCGTCAGGGTCGTCAATGAGCAGTTCTTC.